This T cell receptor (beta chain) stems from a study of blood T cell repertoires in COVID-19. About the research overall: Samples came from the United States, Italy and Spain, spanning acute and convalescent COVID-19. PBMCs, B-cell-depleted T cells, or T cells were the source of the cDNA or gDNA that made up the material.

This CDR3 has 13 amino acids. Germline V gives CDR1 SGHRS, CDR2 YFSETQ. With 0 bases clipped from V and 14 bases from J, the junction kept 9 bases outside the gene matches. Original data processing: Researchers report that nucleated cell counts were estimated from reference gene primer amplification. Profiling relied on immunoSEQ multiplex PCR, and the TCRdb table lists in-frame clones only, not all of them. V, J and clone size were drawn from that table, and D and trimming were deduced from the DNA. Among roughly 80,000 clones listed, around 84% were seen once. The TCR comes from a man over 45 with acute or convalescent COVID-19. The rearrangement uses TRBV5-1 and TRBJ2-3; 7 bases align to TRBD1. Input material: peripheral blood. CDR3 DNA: TGCGCCAGCAGCTTGGGACGACAGGGTACTAGGTATTTT. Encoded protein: CASSLGRQGTRYF.